These 32 T cell receptor beta chains were sequenced from one sample in a study of regulatory T cells in long-lasting Graves disease. HTBI primers from iRepertoire and Arm-PCR of CDR3 regions yielded the TCR beta libraries. TCRdb independently ran MiXCR on the multiplex PCR reads; one entry per CDR3 protein. The data contain approximately 350,000 distinct CDR3 sequences, approximately 23% of them singletons. As for time point: persistent/refractory GD, antithyroid drugs over 5 years with positive TRAb. Scientists built the TCR library using RNA that was extracted from PBMCs. This sample comprised peripheral blood mononuclear cells (PBMCs), obtained when the disease was refractory, from a patient treated with antithyroid drugs. These receptors were taken from a woman aged 40-49 years with Graves disease.

The rearrangement links TRBV11-1 to TRBJ1-1; D perhaps matches TRBD1 (5 bases). The CDR3 totals 14 residues. V lost 4 bases and J 4 bases, leaving 13 bases between the germline ends. CDR1 and CDR2 from the germline V gene are SGHAT and FQDESV (reference sequence). CDR3: CASSSRGGGTEAFF. CDR3 bases: TGTGCCAGCAGCTCGCGGGGGGGGGGCACTGAAGCTTTCTTT.

About this clonotype: This may be a read error: a much more frequent sequence differs by one nucleotide. The rearrangement links TRBV25-1 to TRBJ2-7; possible D gene TRBD1, 6 bases. Germline V lookup: CDR1 MGHDK, CDR2 SYGVNS. This CDR3 comprises 13 residues. This CDR3 is CAGSGLQGYEQYF. Here the CDR3 DNA reads TGTGCCGGCAGTGGGCTACAGGGTTACGAGCAGTACTTC.

CDR3 loop: CASSRGQGMATEAFF. CDR3 sequence (DNA): TGTGCCAGCAGCCGGGGACAGGGGATGGCCACTGAAGCTTTCTTT. The chain combines TRBV7-9 with TRBJ1-1; 10 bases are a match to TRBD1. The CDR3 length is 15 residues. In germline, CDR1 is SEHNR, CDR2 FQNEAQ (reference sequence). V shed 5 bases, J shed 4 bases, and the junction held 7 bases outside the gene matches.

The rearrangement uses TRBV3-1 and TRBJ1-3; 9 bases fit TRBD1. This CDR3 spans 15 amino acids. The J segment lost 2 bases and the V segment lost 10 bases, leaving 9 bases of the junction unmatched. CDR1 is LGHDT and CDR2 is YNNKEL in the germline V gene (reference sequence). CDR3 coding DNA: TGTGCCACCTCTGCCGGGGACAGGGCTGGAAACACCATATATTTT. Its translation: CATSAGDRAGNTIYF. Supplemented by reference TRBV3-1 and TRBJ1-3, the full variable domain reads DTAVSQTPKYLVTQMGNDKSIKCEQNLGHDTMYWYKQDSKKFLKIMFSYNNKELIINETVPNRFSPKSPDKAHLNLHINSLELGDSAVYFCATSAGDRAGNTIYFGEGSWLTVV.

This clonotype was observed at least ten times. V usage is TRBV6-2 or TRBV6-3 and J usage is TRBJ2-5; no firm D call. Trimming removed 6 bases at V and 10 bases at J, with 21 bases between. Germline CDR1 and CDR2: MNHEY and SVGEGT. The CDR3 extends over 14 amino acids. CDR3 region: CASRTQTDAVDQYF. CDR3 sequence (DNA): TGTGCCAGCAGAACCCAGACTGACGCAGTGGACCAGTACTTC.

The chain carries TRBV28 and TRBJ2-1; 8 bases align to TRBD2. Germline CDR1 MDHEN, CDR2 SYDVKM. V was pared by 2 bases and J by 0 bases, with 9 bases of the junction left unmatched. The CDR3 is 18 residues long. CDR3 nucleotide sequence: TGTGCCAGCAGTTTAAGCCTAGCGGGTGTGAGCTCCTACAATGAGCAGTTCTTC. Its translation: CASSLSLAGVSSYNEQFF. Using reference TRBV28 and TRBJ2-1 for the parts outside the CDR3, the full variable domain is DVKVTQSSRYLVKRTGEKVFLECVQDMDHENMFWYRQDPGLGLRLIYFSYDVKMKEKGDIPEGYSVSREKKERFSLILESASTNQTSMYLCASSLSLAGVSSYNEQFFGPGTRLTVL.

V and J are TRBV9 and TRBJ1-5; D is ambiguous. The CDR3 contains 13 residues. The germline V gene has CDR1 SGDLS and CDR2 YYNGEE. V gave up 3 bases and J gave up 6 bases, with 10 bases separating them. CDR3 in DNA: TGTGCCAGCAGCGAGGGCGGCGGTCAGCCCCAGCATTTT. It translates to CASSEGGGQPQHF.

This clonotype was counted at least ten times. This chain connects TRBV2 to TRBJ2-7; D perhaps matches TRBD1 (5 bases). The CDR3 is 12 residues long. Per the germline V gene, CDR1 is SNHLY and CDR2 is FYNNEI. Trimming removed 11 bases at V and 0 bases at J, with 11 bases between. CDR3 coding DNA: TGTGCCTCAGTGGGGCTCTCCTACGAGCAGTACTTC. This sequence encodes CASVGLSYEQYF.

In its sample, this clonotype was seen many times. V usage is TRBV12-3 or TRBV12-4 and J usage is TRBJ2-2; 9 nucleotides agree with TRBD1. This CDR3 is built from 17 residues. V lost 5 bases and J lost 6; bases outside the gene matches: 13. The CDR3 nucleotides are TGTGCCAGCAGTACACTAGAGGACAGGGGAAGAGCCGGGGAGCTGTTTTTT. Translating gives CASSTLEDRGRAGELFF.

The gene calls are TRBV20-1 and TRBJ2-5; TRBD2 matches 13 bases. The CDR3 is made up of 16 amino acids. Per germline, CDR1 DFQATT and CDR2 SNEGSKA (reference sequence). Losses at the gene ends were 3 bases for V and 5 bases for J; bases not matched to a gene: 9. The CDR3 region has the DNA TGCAGTGCTAGCGGTGGACTAGCGGGAGTCAGGGAGACCCAGTACTTC. It codes for CSASGGLAGVRETQYF.

The table lists this clonotype with many counts. V usage is TRBV27 and J usage is TRBJ2-7, with 8 bases identical to TRBD2. The CDR3 loop spans 16 amino acids. Germline V lookup: CDR1 MNHEY, CDR2 SMNVEV (reference sequence). J was trimmed by 2 bases and V by 1 base; bases with no gene match: 7. The CDR3 DNA reads as TGTGCCAGCAGTTTATTTTTGTCTAGCGGGCCCTACGAGCAGTACTTC. Translation: CASSLFLSSGPYEQYF.

A few counts support this clonotype. Sequence at one end of the junction differs from germline and may be a read error. The gene calls are TRBV6-2 or TRBV6-3 and TRBJ2-2, with D possibly TRBD2 on 6 matching bases. Germline V gene data show CDR1 as MNHEY and CDR2 as SVGEGT. There are 16 residues in the CDR3. The CDR3 here is CASSYSGTWNTGELFF. The CDR3 DNA sequence: TGTGCCAGCAGCTACTCCGGGACTTGGAACACCGGGGAGCTGTTTTTT.

This clonotype was seen ten or more times. The V and J genes are TRBV6-1 and TRBJ1-1; 8 positions agree with TRBD1. The CDR3 covers 16 residues. CDR1 is MNHNS, CDR2 SASEGT, per germline. V dropped 7 bases and J dropped 0; count of bases not matched to a gene: 10. DNA for the CDR3: TGTGCCAGCACCCGGACAGGGTCAATCCTGAACACTGAAGCTTTCTTT. It is translated as CASTRTGSILNTEAFF.

V usage is TRBV20-1 and J usage is TRBJ2-7, with 7 bases that match TRBD1. Trimming took 2 bases from V and 7 from J; bases not matched to a gene: 11. Germline CDR1 reads DFQATT; CDR2 reads SNEGSKA (reference sequence). CDR3 length: 14 amino acids. CDR3 protein: CSARSRDSYREQYF. The DNA of the CDR3 is TGCAGTGCTAGAAGCCGGGACAGTTACAGGGAGCAGTACTTC.

Comment on this clonotype: An end of the junction does not agree with germline; a read error may underlie this. V usage is TRBV19 and J usage is TRBJ2-1; 9 positions match TRBD2. Germline CDR1 LNHDA, CDR2 SQIVND (reference sequence). The CDR3 covers 18 residues. The CDR3 protein is CASSLEGYSGSGYNEQFF. Here the CDR3 DNA reads TGTGCCAGTAGTTTAGAGGGGTATAGCGGGAGCGGCTACAATGAGCAGTTCTTC.

This clonotype was counted many times. The chain employs TRBV28 and TRBJ2-1; 9 bases align to TRBD1. Trimming removed 4 bases from V and 6 bases from J; junction bases left unmatched: 7. CDR3 length: 15 amino acids. Germline V gene lookup returns CDR1 MDHEN and CDR2 SYDVKM. CDR3 amino acids: CASSSQGTGSNEQFF. CDR3 bases: TGTGCCAGCAGTTCCCAGGGGACAGGGAGCAATGAGCAGTTCTTC. The whole variable domain, filled in from reference TRBV28 and TRBJ2-1, reads DVKVTQSSRYLVKRTGEKVFLECVQDMDHENMFWYRQDPGLGLRLIYFSYDVKMKEKGDIPEGYSVSREKKERFSLILESASTNQTSMYLCASSSQGTGSNEQFFGPGTRLTVL.

In this sample, this clonotype turned up many times. The gene calls are TRBV11-2 and TRBJ1-1; 9 nucleotides line up with TRBD1. The length of the CDR3 is 16 residues. Germline V gives CDR1 SGHAT, CDR2 FQNNGV. J was trimmed by 4 bases and V by 1 base; bases with no gene match: 7. Here the CDR3 reads CASSLGWGQGGTEAFF. CDR3 nucleotide sequence: TGTGCCAGCAGCTTAGGGTGGGGACAGGGAGGCACTGAAGCTTTCTTT.

In this sample, this clonotype turned up many times. This chain connects TRBV12-3 or TRBV12-4 to TRBJ1-1, with D possibly being TRBD1 (5 bases). The germline V and J ends were trimmed by 3 bases and 3 bases, with 11 bases remaining between them. This CDR3 comprises 14 residues. CDR3 nucleotides: TGTGCCAGCAGTTTTGGGGGAGCGCACACTGAAGCTTTCTTT. This codes for CASSFGGAHTEAFF.

This clonotype was counted only a few times. V gene TRBV12-3 or TRBV12-4 combines with J gene TRBJ1-5; TRBD1 matches at 8 bases. The CDR3 totals 14 residues. The ends lost 5 bases at V and 5 bases at J; junction bases unmatched: 5. This chain's CDR3 is CASSGQGAYQPQHF. The CDR3 bases are TGTGCCAGCAGTGGCCAGGGGGCATATCAGCCCCAGCATTTT.

This rearrangement joins TRBV12-3 or TRBV12-4 to TRBJ2-5, with TRBD1 matching over 9 bases. After removal of 5 bases from V and 6 bases from J, the junction contained 4 bases not matched to a gene. This CDR3 has 13 amino acids. The CDR3 DNA is TGTGCCAGCAGTAGGGACAGGGTGCAGACCCAGTACTTC. This translates into CASSRDRVQTQYF.

This clonotype was detected ten times or more. The chain is built from TRBV28 and TRBJ2-7; 7 positions match TRBD1. CDR1 and CDR2 from the germline V gene are MDHEN and SYDVKM. The CDR3 loop spans 13 amino acids. J gave up 3 bases and V 6 bases, and 5 bases lay outside the gene matches. The CDR3 here is CASSSTGVYEQYF. CDR3 in DNA: TGTGCCAGCAGCTCAACAGGGGTCTACGAGCAGTACTTC.

This clonotype showed up many times. The V and J genes are TRBV20-1 and TRBJ1-1; perhaps TRBD1 as D (6 bases). Germline CDR1 reads DFQATT; CDR2 reads SNEGSKA (reference sequence). V gave up 3 bases and J gave up 5 bases, with 10 bases separating them. The CDR3 loop spans 12 amino acids. The chain's CDR3 is CSASGRGTEAFF. In nucleotides, the CDR3 is TGCAGTGCTAGCGGCAGGGGAACTGAAGCTTTCTTT.

This chain connects TRBV28 to TRBJ2-4; the D is unclear. The CDR3 runs to 13 residues. CDR1 is MDHEN and CDR2 is SYDVKM in the germline V gene. V lost 6 bases to trimming and J lost 2 bases, with 8 bases between them. The CDR3 loop is CASSLASKNIQYF. In nucleotides, the CDR3 is TGTGCCAGCAGCTTGGCCTCCAAAAACATTCAGTACTTC.

This chain uses TRBV9 with TRBJ2-5, with 10 bases matching TRBD1. From germline, CDR1 is SGDLS and CDR2 YYNGEE. V shed 0 bases and J 5 bases; nucleotides not matched to a gene: 7. This CDR3 region has 16 residues. CDR3 nucleotides: TGTGCCAGCAGCGTAGAGCCCGGGACAGGGGTGGAGACCCAGTACTTC. It yields the protein CASSVEPGTGVETQYF.

The genes are TRBV7-9 and TRBJ1-3, with unresolved D. CDR1 is SEHNR, CDR2 FQNEAQ, per germline (reference sequence). The CDR3 contains 15 residues. V was pared by 5 bases and J by 0 bases, with 11 bases between. The CDR3 DNA follows: TGTGCCAGCAGCCAATCGATAATCTCTGGAAACACCATATATTTT. Translating it yields CASSQSIISGNTIYF.

In this sample, this clonotype turned up many times. The chain links TRBV11-2 to TRBJ2-1; TRBD2 matches 9 bases. Germline assignment: CDR1 SGHAT and CDR2 FQNNGV. The CDR3 is made up of 16 amino acids. With 3 bases clipped from V and 2 bases from J, the junction kept 5 bases outside the gene matches. The CDR3 DNA reads as TGTGCCAGCAGCTTCCTCCAGCGGGAGGCCTACAATGAGCAGTTCTTC. This translates into CASSFLQREAYNEQFF. Using reference TRBV11-2 and TRBJ2-1 for the parts outside the CDR3, the full variable domain is EAGVAQSPRYKIIEKRQSVAFWCNPISGHATLYWYQQILGQGPKLLIQFQNNGVVDDSQLPKDRFSAERLKGVDSTLKIQPAKLEDSAVYLCASSFLQREAYNEQFFGPGTRLTVL.

This clonotype was detected ten times or more. This chain connects TRBV20-1 to TRBJ2-5; no definite D call. Trimming cost V 3 bases and J 2 bases, with 7 bases left between them. This CDR3 is built from 12 residues. The germline V gene has CDR1 DFQATT and CDR2 SNEGSKA (reference sequence). The CDR3 here is CSARTLQETQYF. The CDR3, as DNA: TGCAGTGCTAGGACACTTCAAGAGACCCAGTACTTC.

In this sample, this clonotype turned up many times. The CDR3: CSASGPSTMAGANVLTF. In DNA form, the CDR3 reads TGCAGTGCTAGTGGGCCCTCAACTATGGCTGGGGCCAACGTCCTGACTTTC. This chain uses TRBV20-1 with TRBJ2-6; D remains unclear. The CDR3 spans 17 residues. The germline V gene encodes CDR1 DFQATT and CDR2 SNEGSKA (reference sequence). V was trimmed by 3 bases and J by 2 bases, leaving 17 bases between them.

This clonotype was detected a few times. This chain joins TRBV30 and TRBJ1-5; D is possibly TRBD1 (5 bases). V lost 2 bases and J lost 4, with 15 bases in between. Looked up from germline, CDR1 is GTSNPN and CDR2 is SVGIG (reference sequence). The CDR3 consists of 15 residues. CDR3: CAWSNVAGTNQPQHF. CDR3 in DNA: TGTGCCTGGAGTAATGTGGCAGGGACGAATCAGCCCCAGCATTTT.

The rearrangement links TRBV20-1 to TRBJ2-7; D might be TRBD1 (8 bases). The CDR3 runs to 19 residues. Trimming left V 0 bases short and J 3 bases short, with 27 bases between. Germline V lookup: CDR1 DFQATT, CDR2 SNEGSKA (reference sequence). The CDR3 region is CSARDRPGGELALNYEQYF. The DNA for the CDR3 is TGCAGTGCTAGAGATCGGCCAGGGGGCGAACTAGCGTTGAACTACGAGCAGTACTTC.

This chain joins TRBV7-9 and TRBJ2-1; D is possibly TRBD1 (6 bases). The CDR3 is made up of 13 amino acids. V dropped 5 bases and J dropped 7 bases, with 12 bases sitting between them. CDR1 and CDR2 (germline): SEHNR, FQNEAQ (reference sequence). CDR3 nucleotides: TGTGCCAGCAGCCCGGACAGAAAGAATGAGCAGTTCTTC. Protein sequence: CASSPDRKNEQFF.

This clonotype has just a few counts. V usage is TRBV5-5 and J usage is TRBJ2-4, with no clear D. CDR1 SGHKS and CDR2 YYEKEE come from the germline V gene (reference sequence). V lost 2 bases, J lost 6 bases, and 12 bases lay in between. The CDR3 is 14 residues long. CDR3 sequence (DNA): TGTGCCAGCAGCTTTTTAGGGCCGGGAAACATTCAGTACTTC. It yields the protein CASSFLGPGNIQYF.